The 32 T cell receptor beta chains in this list originate from one sample, sequenced in a study of regulatory T cells in long-lasting Graves disease. Time point described: newly diagnosed GD, antithyroid drugs for less than 3 months. Scientists built the TCR library using RNA that was extracted from PBMCs. Both iRepertoire HTBI primers and Arm-PCR of CDR3 regions were used to build the TCR beta libraries. TCRdb independently ran MiXCR on the multiplex PCR reads; one entry per CDR3 protein. The data show approximately 540,000 distinct CDR3 sequences, around 12% seen once. A further study also used this sample, focusing on T cells in Graves' hyperthyroidism and ophthalmopathy.

The source was peripheral blood mononuclear cells (PBMCs), collected at new diagnosis, from a patient treated with antithyroid drugs. These receptors came from a woman in her twenties or thirties with Graves disease.

The chain joins TRBV3-1 to TRBJ2-5, with a weak D call TRBD1 (5 bases). There are 15 residues in the CDR3. Germline CDR1 is LGHDT and CDR2 is YNNKEL (reference sequence). Deletions cut 1 base from V and 5 bases from J, with 14 bases between. CDR3 loop: CASSQVSGLAETQYF. CDR3 in DNA: TGTGCCAGCAGCCAAGTGTCAGGGCTGGCGGAGACCCAGTACTTC.

This clonotype was counted only a few times. This sequence joins TRBV15 and TRBJ1-1; D not resolved. Germline values: CDR1 LNHNV, CDR2 YYDKDF (reference sequence). Trimming took 5 bases from V and 2 from J, leaving 15 bases between them. The CDR3 extends over 15 amino acids. The CDR3, as DNA: TGTGCCACCAGCCCGAGGAAGTCGGGAAACACTGAAGCTTTCTTT. Its protein product is CATSPRKSGNTEAFF.

This clonotype was seen only a few times. This sequence joins TRBV4-2 and TRBJ2-1; D may be TRBD1 or TRBD2 (5 bases each). CDR1 and CDR2 (germline): LGHNA, YNFKEQ. Deletions cut 4 bases from V and 6 bases from J, with 16 bases between. The CDR3 loop spans 15 amino acids. In nucleotides, the CDR3 is TGTGCCAGCAGCCTTGGGACCCTTAGTCCCAATGAGCAGTTCTTC. This codes for CASSLGTLSPNEQFF.

This clonotype was picked up a small number of times. This chain joins TRBV4-3 and TRBJ1-2; 10 nucleotides agree with TRBD1. V shed 1 base, J shed 3 bases, and the junction held 14 bases outside the gene matches. The CDR3 spans 19 residues. The V gene's germline CDR1 is LGHNA and CDR2 YSLEER. The CDR3 loop is CASSQVPGQGNLVDYGYTF. Here the CDR3 DNA reads TGCGCCAGCAGCCAAGTCCCGGGACAGGGGAATTTAGTCGACTATGGCTACACCTTC.

This clonotype was seen ten or more times. The chain uses TRBV27 and TRBJ2-1, with D tentatively TRBD1 (6 bases). Germline V lookup: CDR1 MNHEY, CDR2 SMNVEV (reference sequence). V dropped 7 bases and J dropped 4 bases, with 17 bases sitting between them. The CDR3 has 15 residues. The CDR3 sequence is CASTTLGASYNEQFF. CDR3 coding DNA: TGTGCCAGCACCACTTTGGGGGCCTCATACAATGAGCAGTTCTTC.

The chain recombines TRBV5-1 with TRBJ2-1; 14 bases agree with TRBD2. CDR3 size: 15 residues. Germline CDR1 is SGHRS and CDR2 is YFSETQ. J lost 7 bases, V lost 4 bases, and 4 bases had no gene match. CDR3 protein: CASSTGTSGSNEQFF. The DNA for the CDR3 is TGCGCCAGCAGCACAGGGACTAGCGGGAGTAATGAGCAGTTCTTC.

This clonotype came up many times. This chain joins TRBV12-3 or TRBV12-4 and TRBJ2-5, with D perhaps TRBD2 (6 bases). Trimming cost V 1 base and J 4 bases, with 19 bases left between them. The CDR3 length is 17 residues. The CDR3 sequence is CASSLEVAWGTSETQYF. In DNA, the CDR3 is TGTGCCAGCAGTTTAGAGGTAGCTTGGGGGACTTCAGAGACCCAGTACTTC.

This clonotype was counted at least ten times. The chain uses TRBV7-2 and TRBJ2-2; possibly TRBD1 or TRBD2 for D (5 bases each). The CDR3 has 14 residues. Trimming pared 3 bases from V and 7 bases from J, leaving 12 bases between. CDR1 and CDR2 (germline): SGHTA, FQGNSA. The CDR3 region has the DNA TGTGCCAGCAGCTTCGACGGGGACCGCGGGGAGCTGTTTTTT. The encoded protein is CASSFDGDRGELFF.

This clonotype was counted between two and nine times. The rearrangement joins TRBV29-1 to TRBJ2-1; possibly TRBD2 for D (6 bases). Germline CDR1 and CDR2: SQVTM and ANQGSEA. This CDR3 spans 10 amino acids. Deletions cut 4 bases from V and 10 bases from J, with 8 bases between. The CDR3: CSVATSEQFF. In nucleotides, the CDR3 is TGCAGCGTTGCTACTAGCGAGCAGTTCTTC.

The chain is built from TRBV28 and TRBJ2-7; D is ambiguous. The CDR3 is made up of 13 amino acids. V was pared by 3 bases and J by 0 bases, with 6 bases between. The germline V gene encodes CDR1 MDHEN and CDR2 SYDVKM. The CDR3 nucleotides read TGTGCCAGCAGTTTTGACAACTCCTACGAGCAGTACTTC. Residues: CASSFDNSYEQYF.

This clonotype occurred many times. V and J are TRBV18 and TRBJ2-3; tentative D call: TRBD1 (7 bases). Germline V gene sequence: CDR1 KGHSH, CDR2 LQKENI. This CDR3 comprises 17 residues. The V end was cut by 0 bases, the J end by 1 base, with 14 bases between. For the CDR3, the DNA is TGTGCCAGCTCACCACCGCGTGGCAGGGGGGGCACAGATACGCAGTATTTT. It translates to CASSPPRGRGGTDTQYF.

This clonotype was picked up many times. V is TRBV2 and J is TRBJ2-7; 11 positions match TRBD2. The CDR3 length is 15 residues. V shed 4 bases, J shed 6 bases, and the junction held 8 bases outside the gene matches. CDR1 and CDR2 from the germline V gene are SNHLY and FYNNEI. CDR3 bases: TGTGCCAGCAGTGCAACTAGCGGGAGCTTAGGCGAGCAGTACTTC. Translated: CASSATSGSLGEQYF.

This clonotype was counted ten times or more. V is TRBV28 and J is TRBJ1-1; D is possibly TRBD1 (6 bases). V was clipped by 4 bases and J by 1 base, with 13 bases between them. Germline lookup yields CDR1 MDHEN and CDR2 SYDVKM. This CDR3 region has 15 residues. Here the CDR3 DNA reads TGTGCCAGCAGTTCCCAGGGGTCGGGGAACACTGAAGCTTTCTTT. Translating gives CASSSQGSGNTEAFF.

This clonotype was picked up many times. This chain's CDR3 is CSAGLARELFQETQYF. CDR3 bases: TGCAGCGCAGGACTAGCGCGGGAGCTCTTTCAAGAGACCCAGTACTTC. This chain joins TRBV29-1 and TRBJ2-5; 9 bases align to TRBD2. The CDR3 has 16 residues. Germline values: CDR1 SQVTM, CDR2 ANQGSEA. V lost 7 bases, J lost 2 bases, and 14 bases stayed unmatched.

This clonotype was picked up many times. The genes are TRBV7-2 and TRBJ2-7, with D tentatively TRBD1 (6 bases). V was shortened by 5 bases and J by 4 bases, with 18 bases between the two germline ends. Germline V gives CDR1 SGHTA, CDR2 FQGNSA. This CDR3 is built from 15 residues. This chain's CDR3 is CASSRGRWGRYEQYF. As DNA, the CDR3 is TGTGCCAGCAGCCGGGGACGGTGGGGGCGATACGAGCAGTACTTC.

This clonotype was found many times. The rearrangement links TRBV12-3 or TRBV12-4 to TRBJ2-6; possible D gene TRBD1, 6 bases. This CDR3 is 17 amino acids long. Trimming stripped 5 bases from V and 0 bases from J, with 14 bases between. CDR3 in DNA: TGTGCCAGCAGTGACAGGTCCCGGGACTCTGGGGCCAACGTCCTGACTTTC. This codes for CASSDRSRDSGANVLTF.

The chain combines TRBV4-1 with TRBJ2-1; D perhaps matches TRBD2 (6 bases). Deletions cut 8 bases from V and 12 bases from J, with 14 bases between. The germline V gene encodes CDR1 MGHRA and CDR2 YSYEKL. CDR3 size: 11 residues. This CDR3 is CASVGGMGQFF. DNA for the CDR3: TGCGCCAGCGTTGGAGGGATGGGGCAGTTCTTC.

At least ten counts were recorded for this clonotype. This chain joins TRBV9 and TRBJ1-2; 9 bases line up with TRBD1. Germline lookup yields CDR1 SGDLS and CDR2 YYNGEE. This CDR3 contains 16 residues. The V and J ends lost 0 bases and 6 bases, in that order; junction bases with no gene match: 9. The CDR3 region has the DNA TGTGCCAGCAGCGTAGCGGCGGACAGGGGAACGGATGGCTACACCTTC. It yields the protein CASSVAADRGTDGYTF. Variable domain in full (rest from reference TRBV9 and TRBJ1-2): DSGVTQTPKHLITATGQRVTLRCSPRSGDLSVYWYQQSLDQGLQFLIQYYNGEERAKGNILERFSAQQFPDLHSELNLSSLELGDSALYFCASSVAADRGTDGYTFGSGTRLTVV.

This clonotype was recorded at least ten times. The J gene is TRBJ2-3, the V gene TRBV27; TRBD2 aligns across 10 bases. This CDR3 spans 15 amino acids. The germline V gene encodes CDR1 MNHEY and CDR2 SMNVEV (reference sequence). V was pared by 3 bases and J by 6 bases, with 6 bases of the junction left unmatched. This chain's CDR3 is CASSLLAGVSDTQYF. Here the CDR3 DNA reads TGTGCCAGCAGTTTGCTAGCGGGAGTAAGCGATACGCAGTATTTT.

The V and J genes are TRBV9 and TRBJ2-3; 9 bases are a match to TRBD2. The CDR3 covers 16 residues. The junction had 6 bases not matched to a gene; V was cut back by 4 bases and J by 0 bases. The V gene's germline CDR1 is SGDLS and CDR2 YYNGEE. In nucleotides, the CDR3 is TGTGCCAGCAGCCTGGATCTAGCGGGAAGCACAGATACGCAGTATTTT. Translation gives CASSLDLAGSTDTQYF.

This clonotype was counted at least ten times. The chain employs TRBV6-5 and TRBJ2-5; D gene ambiguous. The germline V gene encodes CDR1 MNHEY and CDR2 SVGAGI. V was trimmed by 2 bases and J by 2 bases, leaving 9 bases between them. The CDR3 has 14 amino acids. The CDR3 protein is CASSYGHLQETQYF. Written as DNA, the CDR3 is TGTGCCAGCAGTTACGGTCATCTACAAGAGACCCAGTACTTC.

Comment on this clonotype: A single base separates this from a much larger clone, so it may be a read error. The chain is built from TRBV6-1 and TRBJ1-5; possibly TRBD1 for D (5 bases). V lost 5 bases and J 1 base, leaving 18 bases between the germline ends. The CDR3 is 17 amino acids. Germline CDR1 MNHNS, CDR2 SASEGT. The CDR3 bases are TGTGCCAGCAGTCACAGGCCCAGGGTGAGGAGCAATCAGCCCCAGCATTTT. As protein: CASSHRPRVRSNQPQHF.

This clonotype was observed many times. The V call is TRBV12-3 or TRBV12-4, the J call TRBJ1-1, with 11 positions matching TRBD1. V was pared by 6 bases and J by 5 bases, with 8 bases of the junction left unmatched. This CDR3 is built from 15 residues. In nucleotides, the CDR3 is TGTGCCAGCAGCTTTTCCGGGACAGGGGGGACTGAAGCTTTCTTT. The encoded protein is CASSFSGTGGTEAFF.

This clonotype showed up many times. This chain uses TRBV3-1 with TRBJ2-7; 10 positions match TRBD2. Germline V lookup: CDR1 LGHDT, CDR2 YNNKEL (reference sequence). J lost 4 bases, V lost 1 base, and 7 bases had no gene match. This CDR3 comprises 16 residues. CDR3 region: CASSQGTSGVFYEQYF. CDR3 coding DNA: TGTGCCAGCAGCCAAGGGACTAGCGGAGTCTTTTACGAGCAGTACTTC.

This clonotype was counted many times. The J gene is TRBJ1-2, the V gene TRBV7-2; no clear D gene. The V end was cut by 1 base, the J end by 4 bases, with 10 bases between. Germline V gives CDR1 SGHTA, CDR2 FQGNSA. The length of the CDR3 is 14 residues. CDR3 nucleotide sequence: TGTGCCAGCAGCTTAGGGGCGCTGGTCTATGGCTACACCTTC. Its protein is CASSLGALVYGYTF.

In this sample, this clonotype turned up many times. V usage is TRBV11-2 and J usage is TRBJ1-4; D uncertain. The CDR3 is 11 amino acids. The germline V and J ends were trimmed by 10 bases and 5 bases, with 8 bases remaining between them. Germline CDR1 reads SGHAT; CDR2 reads FQNNGV. The CDR3 region has the DNA TGTGCCACCAAGGAAAATGAAAAACTGTTTTTT. As protein: CATKENEKLFF.

Of note for this clonotype: This is likely an artifact of a read error, given a far larger clone one base away. The chain combines TRBV7-8 with TRBJ2-4; 12 bases align to TRBD2. This CDR3 contains 15 residues. Germline-derived CDR1 and CDR2 are SGHVS and FQNEAQ. The CDR3 DNA sequence: TGTGCCAGCAGTCTAGCGGGAGGGTTCAAAAACACTCAGTACTTC. This sequence encodes CASSLAGGFKNTQYF.

This clonotype was seen at least ten times. The CDR3 loop is CASSLTGDGLYEQYF. The CDR3 coding sequence is TGTGCCAGCAGCTTAACGGGCGACGGTCTCTACGAGCAGTACTTC. The rearrangement joins TRBV7-3 to TRBJ2-7; the D is unclear. From germline, CDR1 is SGHTA and CDR2 FQGTGA. V was cut by 0 bases and J by 3 bases, with 12 bases left in between. The CDR3 is 15 amino acids.

This clonotype was counted only a few times. The chain carries TRBV19 and TRBJ2-7, with D tentatively TRBD1 (6 bases). The germline gives CDR1 LNHDA, CDR2 SQIVND (reference sequence). Trimming took off 0 bases at V and 0 bases at J, with 12 bases between the two ends. The CDR3 extends over 16 amino acids. CDR3 nucleotide sequence: TGTGCCAGTAGTATAGACGGGACATTAGTCTCCTACGAGCAGTACTTC. This encodes CASSIDGTLVSYEQYF.

This clonotype was counted a single time. The chain joins TRBV27 to TRBJ2-4; maybe TRBD1 (6 bases). The J call may be wrong; the DNA end is better matched by TRBJ2-1. This CDR3 is built from 12 residues. The germline V gene encodes CDR1 MNHEY and CDR2 SMNVEV (reference sequence). CDR3 nucleotide sequence: TGTGCCAGCAGCCCTCCCGCAGGGGCTCAGTTCTTC. Translation: CASSPPAGAQFF.

The chain links TRBV6-1 to TRBJ2-7; D call uncertain. CDR1 MNHNS and CDR2 SASEGT come from the germline V gene. The CDR3 is 13 amino acids. The V end lost 8 bases, the J end lost 0 bases, and 11 bases lay between the germline ends. CDR3 in amino acids: CASRGWDSYEQYF. CDR3 sequence (DNA): TGTGCCAGCCGAGGATGGGACTCCTACGAGCAGTACTTC.

At least ten counts were recorded for this clonotype. This sequence joins TRBV6-5 and TRBJ1-2; 8 bases align to TRBD1. CDR1 and CDR2 from the germline V gene are MNHEY and SVGAGI. The CDR3 contains 13 residues. Trimming removed 4 bases from V and 4 bases from J; junction bases left unmatched: 2. CDR3 amino acids: CASSFDRGYGYTF. CDR3 nucleotide sequence: TGTGCCAGCAGTTTCGACAGGGGCTATGGCTACACCTTC.